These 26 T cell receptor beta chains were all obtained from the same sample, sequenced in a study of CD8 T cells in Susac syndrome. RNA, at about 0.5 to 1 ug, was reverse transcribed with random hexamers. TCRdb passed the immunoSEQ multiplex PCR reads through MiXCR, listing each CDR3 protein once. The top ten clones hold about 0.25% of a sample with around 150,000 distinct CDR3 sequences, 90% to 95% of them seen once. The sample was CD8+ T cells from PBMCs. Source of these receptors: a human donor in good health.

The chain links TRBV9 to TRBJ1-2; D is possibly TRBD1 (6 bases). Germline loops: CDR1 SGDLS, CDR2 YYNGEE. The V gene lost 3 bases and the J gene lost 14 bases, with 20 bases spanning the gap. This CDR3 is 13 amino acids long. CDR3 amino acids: CASSDYGTPGRTF. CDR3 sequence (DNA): TGTGCCAGCAGCGACTACGGGACACCCGGGCGGACCTTC.

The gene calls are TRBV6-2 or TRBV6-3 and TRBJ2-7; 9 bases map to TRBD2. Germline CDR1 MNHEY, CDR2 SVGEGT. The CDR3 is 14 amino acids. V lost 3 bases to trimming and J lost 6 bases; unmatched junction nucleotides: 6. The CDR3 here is CASSYTGLAGEQYF. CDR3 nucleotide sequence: TGTGCCAGCAGTTATACGGGACTAGCAGGCGAGCAGTACTTC.

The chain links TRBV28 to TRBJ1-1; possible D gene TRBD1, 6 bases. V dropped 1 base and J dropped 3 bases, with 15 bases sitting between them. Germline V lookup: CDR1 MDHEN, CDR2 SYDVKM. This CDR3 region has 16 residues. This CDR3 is CASSLSPHRVHTEAFF. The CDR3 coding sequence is TGTGCCAGCAGTTTATCCCCCCACAGGGTCCACACTGAAGCTTTCTTT.

The CDR3 here is CASSQGGEYQETQYF. The CDR3 nucleotides read TGTGCCAGCAGTCAAGGGGGGGAGTACCAAGAGACCCAGTACTTC. This chain joins TRBV27 and TRBJ2-5, with D perhaps TRBD2 (7 bases). CDR1 and CDR2 (germline): MNHEY, SMNVEV (reference sequence). The length of the CDR3 is 15 residues. Trimming left V 5 bases short and J 0 bases short, with 13 bases between.

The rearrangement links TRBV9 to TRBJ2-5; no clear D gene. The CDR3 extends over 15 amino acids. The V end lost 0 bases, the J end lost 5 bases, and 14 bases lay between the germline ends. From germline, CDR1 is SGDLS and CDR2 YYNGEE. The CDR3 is CASSVVNMPRETQYF. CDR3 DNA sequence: TGTGCCAGCAGCGTAGTAAACATGCCCAGGGAGACCCAGTACTTC.

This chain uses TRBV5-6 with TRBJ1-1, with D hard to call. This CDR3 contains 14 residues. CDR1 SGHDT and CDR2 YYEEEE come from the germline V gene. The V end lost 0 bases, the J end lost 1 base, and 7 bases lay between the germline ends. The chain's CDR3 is CASSLVWENTEAFF. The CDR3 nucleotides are TGTGCCAGCAGCTTGGTTTGGGAGAACACTGAAGCTTTCTTT. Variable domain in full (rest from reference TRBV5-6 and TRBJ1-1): DAGVTQSPTHLIKTRGQQVTLRCSPKSGHDTVSWYQQALGQGPQFIFQYYEEEERQRGNFPDRFSGHQFPNYSSELNVNALLLGDSALYLCASSLVWENTEAFFGQGTRLTVV.

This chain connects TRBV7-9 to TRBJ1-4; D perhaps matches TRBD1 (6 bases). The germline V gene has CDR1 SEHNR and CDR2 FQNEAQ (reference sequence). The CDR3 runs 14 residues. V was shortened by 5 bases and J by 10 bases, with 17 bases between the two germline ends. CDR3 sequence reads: CASSPTAGVAKLFF. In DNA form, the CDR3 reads TGTGCCAGCAGCCCTACGGCAGGGGTGGCAAAACTGTTTTTT.

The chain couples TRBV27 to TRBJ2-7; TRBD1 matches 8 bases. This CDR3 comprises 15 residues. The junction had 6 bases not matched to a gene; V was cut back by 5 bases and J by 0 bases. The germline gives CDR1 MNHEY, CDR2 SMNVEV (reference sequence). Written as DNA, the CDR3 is TGTGCCAGCAGTCCAGGACAGGGTGGCTCCTACGAGCAGTACTTC. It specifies CASSPGQGGSYEQYF.

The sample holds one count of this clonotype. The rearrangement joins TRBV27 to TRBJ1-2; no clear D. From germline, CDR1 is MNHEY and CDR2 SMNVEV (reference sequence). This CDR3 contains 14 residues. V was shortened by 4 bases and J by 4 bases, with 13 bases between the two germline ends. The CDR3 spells CASSSQDRIYGYTF. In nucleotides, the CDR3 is TGTGCCAGCAGTTCGCAGGATCGGATCTATGGCTACACCTTC.

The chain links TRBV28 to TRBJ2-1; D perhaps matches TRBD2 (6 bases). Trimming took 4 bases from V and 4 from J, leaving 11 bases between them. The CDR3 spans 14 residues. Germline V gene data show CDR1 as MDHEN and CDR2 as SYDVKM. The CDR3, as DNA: TGTGCCAGCAGTTATCTAGCGCCATACAATGAGCAGTTCTTC. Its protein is CASSYLAPYNEQFF.

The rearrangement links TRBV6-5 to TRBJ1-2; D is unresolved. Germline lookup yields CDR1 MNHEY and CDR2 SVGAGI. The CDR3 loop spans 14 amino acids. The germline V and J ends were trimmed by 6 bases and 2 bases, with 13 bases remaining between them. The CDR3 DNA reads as TGTGCCAGCAGCGACCGGCTTGGGAACTATGGCTACACCTTC. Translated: CASSDRLGNYGYTF.

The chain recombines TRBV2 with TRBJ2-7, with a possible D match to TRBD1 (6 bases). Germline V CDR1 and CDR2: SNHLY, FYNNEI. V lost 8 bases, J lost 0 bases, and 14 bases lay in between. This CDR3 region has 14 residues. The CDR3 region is CASPRTDSSYEQYF. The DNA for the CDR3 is TGTGCCAGCCCCCGGACAGATAGCTCCTACGAGCAGTACTTC.

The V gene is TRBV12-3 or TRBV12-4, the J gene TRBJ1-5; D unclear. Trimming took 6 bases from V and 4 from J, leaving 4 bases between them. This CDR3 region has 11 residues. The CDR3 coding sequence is TGTGCCAGCAGGTGGAATCAGCCCCAGCATTTT. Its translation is CASRWNQPQHF.

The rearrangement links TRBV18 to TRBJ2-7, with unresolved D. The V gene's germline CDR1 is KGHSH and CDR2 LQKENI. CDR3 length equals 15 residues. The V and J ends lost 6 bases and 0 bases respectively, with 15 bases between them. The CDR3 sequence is CASSPEDINSYEQYF. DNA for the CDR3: TGTGCCAGCTCCCCCGAAGACATAAACTCCTACGAGCAGTACTTC.

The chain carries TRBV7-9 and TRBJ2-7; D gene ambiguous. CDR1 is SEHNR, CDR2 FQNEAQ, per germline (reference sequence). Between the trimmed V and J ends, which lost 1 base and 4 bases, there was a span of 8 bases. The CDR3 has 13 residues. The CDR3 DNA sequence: TGTGCCAGCAGCTTAGTGGCTCTATACGAGCAGTACTTC. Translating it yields CASSLVALYEQYF.

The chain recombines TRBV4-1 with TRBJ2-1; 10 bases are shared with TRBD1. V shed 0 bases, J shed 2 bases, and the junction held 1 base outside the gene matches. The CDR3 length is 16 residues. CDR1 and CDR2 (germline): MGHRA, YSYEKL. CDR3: CASSQEGTGAYNEQFF. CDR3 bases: TGCGCCAGCAGCCAAGAGGGGACAGGGGCCTACAATGAGCAGTTCTTC.

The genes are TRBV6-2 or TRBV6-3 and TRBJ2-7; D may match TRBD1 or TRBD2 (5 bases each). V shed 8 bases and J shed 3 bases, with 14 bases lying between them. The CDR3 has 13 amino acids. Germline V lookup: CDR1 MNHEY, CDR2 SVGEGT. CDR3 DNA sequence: TGTGCCAGCGGGACGCCAGTGGTCTACGAGCAGTACTTC. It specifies CASGTPVVYEQYF.

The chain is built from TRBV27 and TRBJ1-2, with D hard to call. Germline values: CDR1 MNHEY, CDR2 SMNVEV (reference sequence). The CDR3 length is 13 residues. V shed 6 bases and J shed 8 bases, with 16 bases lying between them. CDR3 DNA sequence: TGTGCCAGCAGCAGCAACTCAGTGGACGGCTACACCTTC. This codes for CASSSNSVDGYTF.

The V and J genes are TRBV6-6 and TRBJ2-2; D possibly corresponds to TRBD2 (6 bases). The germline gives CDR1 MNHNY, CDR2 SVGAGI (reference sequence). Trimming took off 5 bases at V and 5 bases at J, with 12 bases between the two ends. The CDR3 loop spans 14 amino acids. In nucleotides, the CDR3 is TGTGCCAGCAGTCCGTCGGGAGAAACCGGGGAGCTGTTTTTT. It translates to CASSPSGETGELFF.

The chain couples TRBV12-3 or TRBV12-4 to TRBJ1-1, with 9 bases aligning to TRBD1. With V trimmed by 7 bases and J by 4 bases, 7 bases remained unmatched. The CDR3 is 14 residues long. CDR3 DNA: TGTGCCAGCAACGGGACAGGGAGGGGCACTGAAGCTTTCTTT. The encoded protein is CASNGTGRGTEAFF.

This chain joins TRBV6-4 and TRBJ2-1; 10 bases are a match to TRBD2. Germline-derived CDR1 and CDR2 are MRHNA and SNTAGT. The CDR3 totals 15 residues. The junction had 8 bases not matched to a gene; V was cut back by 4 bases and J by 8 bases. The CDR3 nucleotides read TGTGCCAGCAGTGCCCTAGCGGGAGCTGGTGATGAGCAGTTCTTC. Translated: CASSALAGAGDEQFF.

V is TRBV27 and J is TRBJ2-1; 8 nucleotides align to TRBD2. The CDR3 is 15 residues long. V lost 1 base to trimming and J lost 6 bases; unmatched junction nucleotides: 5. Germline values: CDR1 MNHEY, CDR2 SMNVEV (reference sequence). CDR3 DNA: TGTGCCAGCAGTTTATTCCATGGGACTAGCAATGAGCAGTTCTTC. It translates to CASSLFHGTSNEQFF.

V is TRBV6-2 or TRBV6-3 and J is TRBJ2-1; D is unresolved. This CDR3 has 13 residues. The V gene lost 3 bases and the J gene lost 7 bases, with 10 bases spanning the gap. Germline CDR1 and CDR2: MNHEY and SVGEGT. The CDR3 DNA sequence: TGTGCCAGCAGTTATTCCCTAGGGAATGAGCAGTTCTTC. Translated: CASSYSLGNEQFF.

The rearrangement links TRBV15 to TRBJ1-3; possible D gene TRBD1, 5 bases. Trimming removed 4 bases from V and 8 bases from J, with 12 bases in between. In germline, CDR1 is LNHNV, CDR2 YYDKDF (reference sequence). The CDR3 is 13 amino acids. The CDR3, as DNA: TGTGCCACCAGCATAGGGGAAGAGGACACCATATATTTT. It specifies CATSIGEEDTIYF.

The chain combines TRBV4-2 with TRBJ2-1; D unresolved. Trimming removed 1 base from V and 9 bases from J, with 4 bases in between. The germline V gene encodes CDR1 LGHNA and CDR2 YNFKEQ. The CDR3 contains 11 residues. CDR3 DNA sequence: TGTGCCAGCAGCCAAGCCGGTGAGCAGTTCTTC. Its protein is CASSQAGEQFF.

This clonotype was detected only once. CDR3 sequence: CATSRVNEQFF. The CDR3 coding sequence is TGTGCCACCAGCAGAGTCAATGAGCAGTTCTTC. The gene calls are TRBV15 and TRBJ2-1, with D unresolved. V lost 1 base and J 6 bases, leaving 1 base between the germline ends. This CDR3 comprises 11 residues. Germline V lookup: CDR1 LNHNV, CDR2 YYDKDF (reference sequence).